One and the same sample provided the 7 T cell receptor beta chains below, sequenced in a study of blood T cell repertoires in COVID-19. Sequencing used immunoSEQ multiplex PCR; TCRdb keeps in-frame clones, though not all of them. Here the sample spans 190,000 or so clones, more than 80% being singletons. Sequenced sample: PBMCs or T cells enriched from blood (not recorded which). These receptors were collected from a man aged 40-50 years who had recovered from COVID-19.

The rearrangement links TRBV6-5 to TRBJ1-3; possible D gene TRBD1, 5 bases. The CDR3 runs to 15 residues. CDR1 and CDR2 (germline): MNHEY, SVGAGI. Trimming removed 10 bases at V and 0 bases at J, with 16 bases between. In DNA, the CDR3 is TGTGCCACCCGACAGCGTCTTCTCTCTGGAAACACCATATATTTT. This gives the protein CATRQRLLSGNTIYF.

V gene TRBV5-4 combines with J gene TRBJ1-1; 9 bases map to TRBD1. Looked up from germline, CDR1 is SGHNT and CDR2 is YYREEE (reference sequence). V was clipped by 3 bases and J by 5 bases; unmatched bases: 11. CDR3 length: 16 residues. The CDR3 reads CASSSSNRGRITEAFF. In DNA form, the CDR3 reads TGTGCCAGCAGCTCCTCTAACAGGGGGCGCATAACTGAAGCTTTCTTT.

V gene TRBV5-8 combines with J gene TRBJ2-1; D gene uncertain. Looked up from germline, CDR1 is SGHTS and CDR2 is YDEGEE. The CDR3 extends over 15 amino acids. Trimming pared 0 bases from V and 4 bases from J, leaving 11 bases between. The CDR3 sequence: CASSLGANAYNEQFF. In nucleotides, the CDR3 is TGTGCCAGCAGCTTGGGCGCGAACGCTTACAATGAGCAGTTCTTC.

The sample holds a few counts of this clone. The chain combines TRBV18 with TRBJ2-7, with D possibly being TRBD1 (7 bases). CDR1 and CDR2 from the germline V gene are KGHSH and LQKENI. The CDR3 is made up of 15 amino acids. Trimming took off 2 bases at V and 5 bases at J, with 16 bases between the two ends. CDR3 coding DNA: TGTGCCAGCTCACCAAGAACCAGGGGGGTGAACGAGCAGTACTTC. This translates into CASSPRTRGVNEQYF.

This clone showed up just a few times. The chain combines TRBV10-3 with TRBJ1-1; unclear D gene. The CDR3 is 14 residues long. Germline lookup yields CDR1 ENHRY and CDR2 SYGVKD. Trimming shortened V by 2 bases and J by 5 bases, and 12 bases separated the two germline ends. This CDR3 reads CAISELYSGTEAFF. DNA of the CDR3: TGTGCCATCAGTGAGCTTTACAGTGGAACTGAAGCTTTCTTT.

This clone was detected only once. The chain links TRBV18 to TRBJ1-4, with D perhaps TRBD1 (5 bases). CDR1 and CDR2 from the germline V gene are KGHSH and LQKENI. With 4 bases removed from V and 5 bases from J, the gap between germline ends came to 11 bases. The CDR3 is 14 amino acids. DNA for the CDR3: TGTGCCAGCTCACTCGGCCCAGGGAATGAAAAACTGTTTTTT. Protein: CASSLGPGNEKLFF.

As concerns this clone: At the DNA level, this CDR3 is encoded by other sequences in the same sample as well. The CDR3 nucleotides are TGCGCCAGCAGCTTAGACAGGGGGCGTGGCGAAAAACTGTTTTTT. Translation: CASSLDRGRGEKLFF. The J gene is TRBJ1-4, the V gene TRBV5-1, with 10 nucleotides matching TRBD1. The CDR3 runs 15 residues. V lost 2 bases, J lost 8 bases, and 6 bases stayed unmatched. CDR1 and CDR2 from the germline V gene are SGHRS and YFSETQ.